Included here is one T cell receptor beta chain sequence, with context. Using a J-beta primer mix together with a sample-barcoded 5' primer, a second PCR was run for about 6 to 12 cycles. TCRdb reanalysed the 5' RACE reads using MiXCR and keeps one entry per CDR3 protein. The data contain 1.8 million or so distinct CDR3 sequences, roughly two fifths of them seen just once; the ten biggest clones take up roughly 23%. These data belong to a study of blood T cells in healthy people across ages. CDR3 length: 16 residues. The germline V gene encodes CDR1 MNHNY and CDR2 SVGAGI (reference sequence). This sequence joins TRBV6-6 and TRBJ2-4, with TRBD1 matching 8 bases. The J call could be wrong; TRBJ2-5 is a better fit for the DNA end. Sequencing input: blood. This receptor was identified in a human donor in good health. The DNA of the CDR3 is TGTGCCAGCAGTCCCCAGACAGGGGCCCAGGGGGAGACCCAGTACTTC. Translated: CASSPQTGAQGETQYF.